This is a list of T cell receptor beta chains from one sample in a study of T-cell memory formation after mild COVID-19. TCRdb analysed the 5' RACE reads with MiXCR anew, one entry per CDR3 protein. The sample lists approximately 500,000 distinct CDR3 sequences; approximately 23% were seen once. The sample taken for sequencing was PBMCs or a T cell subset sorted from them (not recorded which). The source is an adult woman who had mild COVID-19 (a few samples of this study predate the infection). Cell type and time point are not known. CDR3s include the opening cysteine and the closing phenylalanine or tryptophan. The D gene is left open where the match is weak. Only part of the rows carry a size: once, few, many, or a class if the clone is expanded.

abundance	v_gene	d_gene	len	j_gene	CDR3aa	CDR3nt
-	TRBV12-3/TRBV12-4	TRBD1	13	TRBJ1-2	CASSYGQVIGYTF	TGTGCCAGCAGTTACGGACAGGTCATTGGCTACACCTTC
-	TRBV7-9	-	14	TRBJ2-3	CASSLSGLADTQYF	TGTGCCAGCAGCCTCTCCGGGTTGGCGGATACGCAGTATTTT
few	TRBV11-2	-	13	TRBJ2-7	CASSSGFSYEQYF	TGTGCCAGCAGCTCGGGTTTCTCCTACGAGCAGTACTTC
-	TRBV6-1	TRBD1	15	TRBJ2-7	CASSEVWDSIYEQYF	TGTGCCAGCAGTGAAGTGTGGGACAGCATCTACGAGCAGTACTTC
-	TRBV7-9	-	14	TRBJ1-2	CASSPLGGRYGYTF	TGTGCCAGCAGCCCACTGGGGGGGAGGTATGGCTACACCTTC
few	TRBV11-2	-	14	TRBJ1-2	CASSLGGSFYGYTF	TGTGCCAGCAGCTTAGGGGGCAGTTTCTATGGCTACACCTTC
few	TRBV5-1	-	14	TRBJ2-3	CASSFPAGTDTQYF	TGCGCCAGCAGCTTCCCAGCGGGCACAGATACGCAGTATTTT
-	TRBV20-1	TRBD1	15	TRBJ1-4	CSAEPQGASNEKLFF	TGCAGTGCCGAACCACAGGGGGCGTCTAATGAAAAACTGTTTTTT
-	TRBV7-9	-	15	TRBJ2-2	CASSRTYANTGELFF	TGTGCCAGCAGCCGGACGTACGCGAACACCGGGGAGCTGTTTTTT
-	TRBV20-1	-	15	TRBJ2-5	CSASDPPGLDGTQYF	TGCAGTGCTAGCGATCCCCCAGGGCTGGATGGGACCCAGTACTTC
few	TRBV10-3	TRBD2	17	TRBJ2-1	CAISAAGGLSSYNEQFF	TGTGCCATCAGTGCAGCGGGGGGCCTGAGCTCCTACAATGAGCAGTTCTTC
-	TRBV7-8	TRBD1	15	TRBJ2-5	CASSLEGQGGETQYF	TGTGCCAGCAGCTTAGAGGGACAGGGAGGGGAGACCCAGTACTTC
-	TRBV7-8	TRBD2	20	TRBJ2-3	CASSSLGTSGRRGSTDTQYF	TGTGCCAGCAGCTCCCTCGGGACTAGCGGGAGACGGGGGAGCACAGATACGCAGTATTTT
few	TRBV2	TRBD1	13	TRBJ2-7	CASYRGPKGEQYF	TGTGCCAGTTACAGGGGTCCAAAAGGGGAGCAGTACTTC
-	TRBV11-2	-	16	TRBJ2-6	CASSSLGVPGANVLTF	TGTGCCAGCAGCTCCCTAGGGGTGCCTGGGGCCAACGTCCTGACTTTC
-	TRBV2	TRBD2	13	TRBJ2-1	CASRRENGNEQFF	TGTGCCAGCAGGCGGGAGAATGGCAATGAGCAGTTCTTC
many	TRBV29-1	TRBD2	14	TRBJ2-3	CSVGTSYSTDTQYF	TGCAGCGTTGGGACTAGTTATAGCACAGATACGCAGTATTTT
-	TRBV4-2	TRBD2	19	TRBJ2-3	CASSQDPSGRIMGTDTQYF	TGTGCCAGCAGCCAAGATCCTAGCGGGAGAATTATGGGAACAGATACGCAGTATTTT
-	TRBV5-1	-	14	TRBJ2-3	CASSLATFTDTQYF	TGCGCCAGCAGCTTGGCTACCTTCACAGATACGCAGTATTTT
-	TRBV11-2	-	13	TRBJ1-1	CASTRTVNTEAFF	TGTGCCAGCACCCGGACAGTGAACACTGAAGCTTTCTTT
-	TRBV2	TRBD2	14	TRBJ2-7	CASSAPGGATEQYF	TGTGCCAGCAGTGCTCCCGGGGGGGCGACCGAGCAGTACTTC
-	TRBV9	-	13	TRBJ1-1	CASSAGMNTEAFF	TGTGCCAGCAGTGCGGGTATGAACACTGAAGCTTTCTTT
once	TRBV7-7	TRBD2	17	TRBJ2-1	CASSLTRAGGLNNEQFF	TGTGCTAGCAGCCTAACCCGAGCGGGAGGGCTGAACAATGAGCAGTTCTTC
-	TRBV12-3/TRBV12-4	TRBD2	15	TRBJ2-5	CASSLLRGGNETQYF	TGTGCCAGCAGTTTACTGCGGGGGGGCAACGAGACCCAGTACTTC
-	TRBV7-2	-	14	TRBJ2-2	CASSLGGGTGELFF	TGTGCCAGCAGCCTCGGCGGCGGGACCGGGGAGCTGTTTTTT